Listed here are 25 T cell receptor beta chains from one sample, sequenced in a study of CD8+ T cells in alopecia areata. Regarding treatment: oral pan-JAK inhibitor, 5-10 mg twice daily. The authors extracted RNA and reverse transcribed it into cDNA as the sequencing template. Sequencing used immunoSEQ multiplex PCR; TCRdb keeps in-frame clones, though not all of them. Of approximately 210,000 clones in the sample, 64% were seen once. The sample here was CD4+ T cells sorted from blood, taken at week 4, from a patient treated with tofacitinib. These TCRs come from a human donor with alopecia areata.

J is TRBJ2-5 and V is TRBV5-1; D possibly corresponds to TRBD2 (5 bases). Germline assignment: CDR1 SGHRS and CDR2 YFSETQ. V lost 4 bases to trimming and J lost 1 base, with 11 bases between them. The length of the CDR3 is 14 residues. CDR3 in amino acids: CASSPAGIQETQYF. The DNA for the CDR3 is TGCGCCAGCAGCCCCGCCGGGATCCAAGAGACCCAGTACTTC. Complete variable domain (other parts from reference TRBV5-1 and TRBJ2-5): KAGVTQTPRYLIKTRGQQVTLSCSPISGHRSVSWYQQTPGQGLQFLFEYFSETQRNKGNFPGRFSGRQFSNSRSEMNVSTLELGDSALYLCASSPAGIQETQYFGPGTRLLVL.

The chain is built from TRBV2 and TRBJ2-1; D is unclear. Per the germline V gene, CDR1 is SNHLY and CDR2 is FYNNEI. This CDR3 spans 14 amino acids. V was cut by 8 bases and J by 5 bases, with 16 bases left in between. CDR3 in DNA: TGTGCCAGCTCCGGGCCGGGCGGTGACAATGAGCAGTTCTTC. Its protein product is CASSGPGGDNEQFF.

The CDR3 region has the DNA TGTGCCAGCAGCTTCGACGGATCCTACGAGCAGTACTTC. Its translation is CASSFDGSYEQYF. The V gene is TRBV7-2, the J gene TRBJ2-7; D is ambiguous. The CDR3 length is 13 residues. V lost 3 bases to trimming and J lost 1 base, with 7 bases between them. Germline CDR1 SGHTA, CDR2 FQGNSA.

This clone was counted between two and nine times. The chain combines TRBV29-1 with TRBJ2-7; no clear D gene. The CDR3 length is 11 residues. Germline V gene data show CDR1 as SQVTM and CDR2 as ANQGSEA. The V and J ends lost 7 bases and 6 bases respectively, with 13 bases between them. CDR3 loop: CSARIFGEQYF. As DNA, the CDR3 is TGCAGCGCCCGGATCTTTGGCGAGCAGTACTTC.

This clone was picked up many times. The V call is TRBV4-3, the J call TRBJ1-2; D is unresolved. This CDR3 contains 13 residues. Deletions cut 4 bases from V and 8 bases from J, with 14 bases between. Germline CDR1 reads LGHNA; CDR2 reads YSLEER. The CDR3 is CASSLGGVGGYTF. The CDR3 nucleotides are TGCGCCAGCAGCCTCGGCGGTGTAGGAGGCTACACCTTC.

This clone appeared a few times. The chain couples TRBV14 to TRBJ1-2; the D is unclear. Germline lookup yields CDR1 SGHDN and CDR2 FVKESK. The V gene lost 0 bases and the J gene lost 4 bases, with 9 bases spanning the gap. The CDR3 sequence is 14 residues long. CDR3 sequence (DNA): TGTGCCAGCAGCCAAGATAACACAGTCTATGGCTACACCTTC. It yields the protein CASSQDNTVYGYTF.

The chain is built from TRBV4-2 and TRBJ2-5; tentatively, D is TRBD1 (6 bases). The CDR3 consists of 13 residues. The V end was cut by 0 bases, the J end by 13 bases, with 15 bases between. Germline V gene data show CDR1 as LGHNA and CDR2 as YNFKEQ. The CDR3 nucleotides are TGTGCCAGCAGCCAAGATCGAACCAAGGGGGTGTACTTC. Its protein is CASSQDRTKGVYF.

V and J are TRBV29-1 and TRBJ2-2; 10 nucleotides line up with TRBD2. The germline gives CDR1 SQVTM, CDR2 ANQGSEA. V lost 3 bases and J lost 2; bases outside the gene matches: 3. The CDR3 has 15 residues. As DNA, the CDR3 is TGCAGCGTTGACGTAGCGGGGGGAAACACCGGGGAGCTGTTTTTT. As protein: CSVDVAGGNTGELFF.

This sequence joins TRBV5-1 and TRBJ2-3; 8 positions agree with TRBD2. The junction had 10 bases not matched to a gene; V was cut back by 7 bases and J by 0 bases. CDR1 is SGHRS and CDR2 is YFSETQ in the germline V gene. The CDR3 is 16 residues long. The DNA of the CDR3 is TGCGCCAGCGGGACGGGAGCGGGGGCGAGCACAGATACGCAGTATTTT. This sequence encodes CASGTGAGASTDTQYF. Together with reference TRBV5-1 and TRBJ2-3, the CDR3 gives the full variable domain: KAGVTQTPRYLIKTRGQQVTLSCSPISGHRSVSWYQQTPGQGLQFLFEYFSETQRNKGNFPGRFSGRQFSNSRSEMNVSTLELGDSALYLCASGTGAGASTDTQYFGPGTRLTVL.

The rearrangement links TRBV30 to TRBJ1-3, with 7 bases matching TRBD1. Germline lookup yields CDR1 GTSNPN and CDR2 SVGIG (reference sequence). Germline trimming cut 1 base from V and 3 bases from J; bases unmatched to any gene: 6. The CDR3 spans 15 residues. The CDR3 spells CAWSGGGTVGNTIYF. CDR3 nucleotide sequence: TGTGCCTGGAGTGGTGGTGGGACAGTTGGAAACACCATATATTTT.

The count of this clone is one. The CDR3 DNA follows: TGTGCCAGCGCCGCTAGCGGTCTCCCGGGCGGGGAGCTGTTTTTT. It translates to CASAASGLPGGELFF. The rearrangement uses TRBV2 and TRBJ2-2; 7 positions match TRBD2. Germline V gene sequence: CDR1 SNHLY, CDR2 FYNNEI. The CDR3 runs 15 residues. With 8 bases clipped from V and 7 bases from J, the junction kept 13 bases outside the gene matches.

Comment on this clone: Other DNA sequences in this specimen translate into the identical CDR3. The CDR3 DNA is TGCAGTGCTAGACTGGGTGAGACCCAGTACTTC. Its protein product is CSARLGETQYF. The chain couples TRBV20-1 to TRBJ2-5; D remains ambiguous. The CDR3 sequence is 11 residues long. The germline gives CDR1 DFQATT, CDR2 SNEGSKA (reference sequence). The V and J ends lost 2 bases and 5 bases respectively, with 6 bases between them.

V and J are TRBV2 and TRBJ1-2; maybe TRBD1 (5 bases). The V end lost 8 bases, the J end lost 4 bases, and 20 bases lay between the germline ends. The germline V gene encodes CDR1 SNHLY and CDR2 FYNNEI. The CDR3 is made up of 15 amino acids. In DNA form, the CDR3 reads TGTGCCAGCTTTGAACGGGGCTCTCTTACCTATGGCTACACCTTC. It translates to CASFERGSLTYGYTF.

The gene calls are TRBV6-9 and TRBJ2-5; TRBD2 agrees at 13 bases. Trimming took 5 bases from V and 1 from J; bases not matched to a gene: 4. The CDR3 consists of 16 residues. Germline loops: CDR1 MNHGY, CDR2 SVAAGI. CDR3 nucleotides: TGTGCCAGCAGTCGAGGACTAGCGGGGGCCCAAGAGACCCAGTACTTC. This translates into CASSRGLAGAQETQYF.

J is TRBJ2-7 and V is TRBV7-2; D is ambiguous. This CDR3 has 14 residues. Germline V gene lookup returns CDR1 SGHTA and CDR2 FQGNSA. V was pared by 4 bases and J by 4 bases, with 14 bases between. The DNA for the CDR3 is TGTGCCAGCAGCTCTCCTAAGGCCGGTTACGAGCAGTACTTC. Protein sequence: CASSSPKAGYEQYF.

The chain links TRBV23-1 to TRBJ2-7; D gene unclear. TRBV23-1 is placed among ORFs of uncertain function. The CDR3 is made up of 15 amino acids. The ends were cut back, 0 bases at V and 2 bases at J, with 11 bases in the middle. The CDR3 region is CASSQSRPNTYEQYF. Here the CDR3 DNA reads TGCGCCAGCAGTCAATCCAGACCGAATACCTACGAGCAGTACTTC.

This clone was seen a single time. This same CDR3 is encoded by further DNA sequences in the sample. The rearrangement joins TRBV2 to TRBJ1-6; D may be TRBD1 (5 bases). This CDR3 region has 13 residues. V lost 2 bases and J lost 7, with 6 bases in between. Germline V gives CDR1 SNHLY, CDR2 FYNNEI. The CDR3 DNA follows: TGTGCCAGCAGTGAATGGGGGAATTCACCCCTCCACTTT. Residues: CASSEWGNSPLHF.

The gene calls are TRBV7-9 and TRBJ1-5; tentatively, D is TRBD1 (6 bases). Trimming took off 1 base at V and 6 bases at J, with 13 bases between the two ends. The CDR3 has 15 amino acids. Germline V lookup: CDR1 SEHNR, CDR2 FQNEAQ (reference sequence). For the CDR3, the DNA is TGTGCCAGCAGCTTAGATCGGGCAGGGGTTCAGCCCCAGCATTTT. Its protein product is CASSLDRAGVQPQHF.

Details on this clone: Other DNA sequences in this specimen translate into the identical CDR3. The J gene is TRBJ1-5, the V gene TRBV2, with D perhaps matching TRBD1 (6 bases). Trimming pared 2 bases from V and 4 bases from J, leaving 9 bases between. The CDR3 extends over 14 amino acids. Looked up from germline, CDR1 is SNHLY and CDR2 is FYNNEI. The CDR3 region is CASSERTGNQPQHF. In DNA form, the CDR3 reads TGTGCCAGCAGTGAAAGAACAGGGAATCAGCCCCAGCATTTT.

The CDR3 reads CAWSVIGGVGYTF. The CDR3 nucleotides read TGTGCCTGGAGTGTAATTGGAGGGGTCGGCTACACCTTC. The chain combines TRBV30 with TRBJ1-2; the D gene is possibly TRBD1 (5 bases). This CDR3 comprises 13 residues. Germline V gene lookup returns CDR1 GTSNPN and CDR2 SVGIG (reference sequence). The V end was cut by 0 bases, the J end by 8 bases, with 13 bases between.

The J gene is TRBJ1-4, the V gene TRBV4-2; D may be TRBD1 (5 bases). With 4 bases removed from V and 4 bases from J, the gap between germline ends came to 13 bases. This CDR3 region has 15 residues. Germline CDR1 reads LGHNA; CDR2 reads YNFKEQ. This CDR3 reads CASSPGGVYNEKLFF. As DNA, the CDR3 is TGTGCCAGCAGCCCGGGGGGGGTCTATAATGAAAAACTGTTTTTT.

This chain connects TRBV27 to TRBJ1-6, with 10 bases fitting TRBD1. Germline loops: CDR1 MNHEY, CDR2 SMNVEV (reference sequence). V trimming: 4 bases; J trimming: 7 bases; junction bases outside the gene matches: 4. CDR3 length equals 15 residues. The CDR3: CASSSPGQGNSPLHF. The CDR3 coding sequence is TGTGCCAGCAGTTCTCCGGGACAGGGGAATTCACCCCTCCACTTT.

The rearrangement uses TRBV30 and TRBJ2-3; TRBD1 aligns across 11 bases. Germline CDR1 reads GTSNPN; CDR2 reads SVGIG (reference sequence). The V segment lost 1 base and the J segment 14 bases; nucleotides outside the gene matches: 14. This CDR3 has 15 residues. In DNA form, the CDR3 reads TGTGCCTGGAGTGAGGGGACAGGGGGACCAACGGCACGGTATTTT. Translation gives CAWSEGTGGPTARYF. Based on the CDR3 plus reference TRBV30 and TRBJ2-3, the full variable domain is SQTIHQWPATLVQPVGSPLSLECTVEGTSNPNLYWYRQAAGRGLQLLFYSVGIGQISSEVPQNLSASRPQDRQFILSSKKLLLSDSGFYLCAWSEGTGGPTARYFGPGTRLTVL.

DNA of the CDR3: TGTGCCAGCGCTCGGACAGGAACATCTGGGGCCAACGTCCTGACTTTC. Its translation is CASARTGTSGANVLTF. The genes are TRBV28 and TRBJ2-6, with 7 bases that match TRBD1. This CDR3 is built from 16 residues. With V trimmed by 8 bases and J by 1 base, 8 bases remained unmatched. Germline values: CDR1 MDHEN, CDR2 SYDVKM.

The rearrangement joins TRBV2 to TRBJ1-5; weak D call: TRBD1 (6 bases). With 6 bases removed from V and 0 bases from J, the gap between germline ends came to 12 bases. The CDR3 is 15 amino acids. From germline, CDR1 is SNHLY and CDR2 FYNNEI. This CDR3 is CASSADSLSNQPQHF. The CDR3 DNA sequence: TGTGCCAGCAGCGCGGACAGCCTTAGCAATCAGCCCCAGCATTTT.